These 7 T cell receptor beta chains were all obtained from the same sample, sequenced in a study of human T cells and chemical hapten exposure. TCRdb reprocessed the RACE reads via MiXCR and lists one record per CDR3 protein. The table includes around 120,000 distinct CDR3 sequences, around 15% detected once. As for time point: patch test 1, 2 weeks after DPC sensitization. Stated treatment: therapeutic diphenylcyclopropenone sensitization with weekly scalp DPC. Material: whole blood, obtained in connection with sensitization to the hapten diphenylcyclopropenone (DPC). The receptors originated from a man between 18 and 29 years old with alopecia areata. Some clones in this sample may be carry-over from other donors' samples.

This clonotype was observed a handful of times. The chain employs TRBV7-9 and TRBJ1-2, with 7 bases matching TRBD1. Trimming at V came to 1 base and at J to 3 bases, leaving 2 bases not matched to a gene. There are 14 residues in the CDR3. From germline, CDR1 is SEHNR and CDR2 FQNEAQ (reference sequence). CDR3: CASSLETGYYGYTF. Here the CDR3 DNA reads TGTGCCAGCAGCTTAGAGACAGGGTACTATGGCTACACCTTC.

V and J are TRBV5-1 and TRBJ1-4; D gene uncertain. Trimming took 0 bases from V and 8 from J, leaving 14 bases between them. The CDR3 runs to 15 residues. In germline, CDR1 is SGHRS, CDR2 YFSETQ. The CDR3 region is CASSLAVGLREKLFF. CDR3 DNA sequence: TGCGCCAGCAGCTTGGCCGTGGGTTTAAGGGAAAAACTGTTTTTT.

This chain links TRBV11-2 with TRBJ1-3; D unresolved. This CDR3 is 15 amino acids long. V shed 0 bases and J shed 5 bases, with 11 bases lying between them. The V gene's germline CDR1 is SGHAT and CDR2 FQNNGV. The CDR3 protein is CASSLEGSLRNTIYF. The CDR3 DNA reads TGTGCCAGCAGCTTAGAGGGCAGTCTGCGAAACACCATATATTTT.

This sequence joins TRBV20-1 and TRBJ1-2; 12 bases line up with TRBD1. The CDR3 length is 14 residues. V dropped 5 bases and J dropped 7; count of bases not matched to a gene: 8. Germline values: CDR1 DFQATT, CDR2 SNEGSKA (reference sequence). CDR3 coding DNA: TGCAGTGCTGGTACCCGGGACAGGGGGCTTGGCTACACCTTC. This gives the protein CSAGTRDRGLGYTF.

This chain uses TRBV20-1 with TRBJ2-1; D perhaps matches TRBD1 (6 bases). The CDR3 extends over 14 amino acids. The V gene lost 5 bases and the J gene lost 5 bases, with 16 bases spanning the gap. The germline CDR1 and CDR2 sequences are DFQATT and SNEGSKA (reference sequence). The CDR3 DNA follows: TGCAGTGCTTACTTGAGGACAGTAAACAATGAGCAGTTCTTC. Translation: CSAYLRTVNNEQFF.

There are many counts of this clonotype. V usage is TRBV12-3 or TRBV12-4 and J usage is TRBJ1-2; weak D call: TRBD1 (5 bases). The V and J ends lost 4 bases and 0 bases respectively, with 12 bases between them. This CDR3 comprises 15 residues. This chain's CDR3 is CASSSGDLANYGYTF. As DNA, the CDR3 is TGTGCCAGCAGTTCGGGGGACCTAGCTAACTATGGCTACACCTTC.

This clonotype has a count of ten or more. The chain employs TRBV7-2 and TRBJ2-1; no reliable D call. Germline CDR1 is SGHTA and CDR2 is FQGNSA. V lost 1 base to trimming and J lost 4 bases, with 8 bases between them. The CDR3 has 14 residues. As DNA, the CDR3 is TGTGCCAGCAGCTTAGGTAACTCTTACAATGAGCAGTTCTTC. This encodes CASSLGNSYNEQFF. The whole variable domain, remainder taken from reference TRBV7-2 and TRBJ2-1, is GAGVSQSPSNKVTEKGKDVELRCDPISGHTALYWYRQSLGQGLEFLIYFQGNSAPDKSGLPSDRFSAERTGGSVSTLTIQRTQQEDSAVYLCASSLGNSYNEQFFGPGTRLTVL.